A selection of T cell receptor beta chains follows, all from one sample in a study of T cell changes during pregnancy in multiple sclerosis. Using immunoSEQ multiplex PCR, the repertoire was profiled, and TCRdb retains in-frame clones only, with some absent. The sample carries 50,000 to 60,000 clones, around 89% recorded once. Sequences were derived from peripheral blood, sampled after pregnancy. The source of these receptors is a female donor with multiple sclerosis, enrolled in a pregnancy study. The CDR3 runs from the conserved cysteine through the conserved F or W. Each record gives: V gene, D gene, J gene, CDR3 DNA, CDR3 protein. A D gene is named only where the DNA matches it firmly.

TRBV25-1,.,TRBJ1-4,TGTGCCAGCAGTGCCGTAGAAAAACTGTTTTTT,CASSAVEKLFF
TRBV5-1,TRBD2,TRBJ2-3,TGCGCCAGCAGCTCCCTAGCGGGGGGCGCAGATACGCAGTATTTT,CASSSLAGGADTQYF
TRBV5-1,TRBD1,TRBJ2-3,TGCGCCAGCAGCCTGGGACAGGGGAGCGCAGATACGCAGTATTTT,CASSLGQGSADTQYF
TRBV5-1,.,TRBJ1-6,TGCGCCAGCAGCTTGCAGCCGACAGCCGATAATTCACCCCTCCACTTT,CASSLQPTADNSPLHF
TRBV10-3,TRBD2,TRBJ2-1,TGTGCCATCAGTGAAGCGGGGGACTACAATGAGCAGTTCTTC,CAISEAGDYNEQFF
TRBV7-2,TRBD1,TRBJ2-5,TGTGCCAGCAGCTCCAACAGGGGCAGAGGGGAGACCCAGTACTTC,CASSSNRGRGETQYF
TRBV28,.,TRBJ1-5,TGTGCCAGCAGTTTATTGAGTGCGGGTCAGCCCCAGCATTTT,CASSLLSAGQPQHF
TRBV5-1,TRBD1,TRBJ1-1,TGCGCCAGCAGCACAGGGGTCCCCATAAAACAACTCTTCTTT,CASSTGVPIKQLFF
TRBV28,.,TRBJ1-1,TGTGCCATAACGTGGGGAGGCCCGAACACTGAAGCTTTCTTT,CAITWGGPNTEAFF
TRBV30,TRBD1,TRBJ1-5,TGTGCCTGGAGTACTGGGACAGGGGACCAGCCCCAGCATTTT,CAWSTGTGDQPQHF
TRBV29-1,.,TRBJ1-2,TGCAGCGTTCGAGGCCCCCTGGGTAACGACTATGGCTACACCTTC,CSVRGPLGNDYGYTF
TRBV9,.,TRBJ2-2,TGTGCCAGCAGCGTTCGGGATCTCCGAGCGGGGGAGCTGTTTTTT,CASSVRDLRAGELFF
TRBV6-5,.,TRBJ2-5,TGTGCCAGTGCAGCCACGGGAGAGACCCAGTACTTC,CASAATGETQYF
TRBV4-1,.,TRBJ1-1,TGCGCCAGCAGCCAAGACAGAATGAACACTGAAGCTTTCTTT,CASSQDRMNTEAFF
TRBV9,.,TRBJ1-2,TGTGCCAGCAAAAGACAGAACTATGGCTACACCTTC,CASKRQNYGYTF